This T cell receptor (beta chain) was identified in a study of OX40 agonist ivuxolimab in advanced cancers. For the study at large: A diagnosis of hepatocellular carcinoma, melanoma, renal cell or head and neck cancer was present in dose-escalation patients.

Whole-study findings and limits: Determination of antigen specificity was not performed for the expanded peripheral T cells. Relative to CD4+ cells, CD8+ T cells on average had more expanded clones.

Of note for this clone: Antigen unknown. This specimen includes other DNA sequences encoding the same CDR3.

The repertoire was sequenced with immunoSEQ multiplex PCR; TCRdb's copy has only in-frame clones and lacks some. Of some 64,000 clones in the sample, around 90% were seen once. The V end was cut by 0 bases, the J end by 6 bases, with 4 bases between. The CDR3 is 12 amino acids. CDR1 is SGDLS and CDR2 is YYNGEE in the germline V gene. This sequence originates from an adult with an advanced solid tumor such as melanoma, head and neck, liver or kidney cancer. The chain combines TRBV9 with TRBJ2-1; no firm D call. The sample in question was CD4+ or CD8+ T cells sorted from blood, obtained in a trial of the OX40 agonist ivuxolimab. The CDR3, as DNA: TGTGCCAGCAGCGTAGGTTTCAATGAGCAGTTCTTC. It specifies CASSVGFNEQFF.